This T cell receptor (beta chain) was profiled in a study of blood T cells in healthy people across ages (dated by TCRdb to between 2015 and 2017). Background on the whole study: In model experiments, template switching captured roughly one uniquely barcoded TCR beta cDNA molecule for every two T cells. The donors were split into four age groups: young (average about 16 years), middle-aged (39), aged (more than 55) and long-lived (roughly 88). To avoid experimental bias, donors of different ages were spread randomly across the sequencing lanes. Age-related changes in TCR beta repertoire diversity were measured in the study by deep sequencing normalized with unique cDNA molecular identifiers. For two donors (one aged 18 to 29 and one aged 80 or older), the study analyzed two additional independent replicas of 1 million unique cDNA reads from the same blood draw.

Concerning this clonotype itself: Its specific antigen is unknown. No per-base quality is available; no much larger clone lies one base away.

Reading from cysteine to phenylalanine, the CDR3 counts 13 amino acids. Just CDR3 DNA is preserved here, 39 bases in frame from base 1. Looking up the germline V gene yields CDR1 KGHDR and CDR2 SFDVKD. V and J are truncated by 5 bases and 7 bases respectively, leaving an intervening sequence of 13 bases. Donors were about 36 systemically healthy Caucasian individuals from Russia aged about 6 to 100 years. Each donor gave ten milliliters of peripheral blood, drawn into EDTA-treated Vacutainer tubes. PBMCs were isolated by Ficoll-Paque density-gradient centrifugation, with at least 6 million obtained per sample. Trizol reagent was used to extract total RNA from PBMCs, with at least 6 micrograms per sample. The percentages of naive CD45RAhigh/CD27high T cells were determined by flow cytometry on a PBMC aliquot from every donor. Receptor amplification or capture employed 5' RACE. The sample was run on an Illumina HiSeq 2500. The second PCR ran for roughly 6 to 11 cycles and used a J-beta primer mix along with a sample-barcoded 5' primer. Each TCR beta cDNA molecule received a unique molecular identifier from a template-switch 5' adaptor carrying 12 random nucleotides. At least 2.5 million CDR3-containing paired-end reads were obtained from each sample. The Mint cDNA synthesis kit, primed by a TRBC-specific oligonucleotide, was used to synthesize first-strand cDNA from all RNA. Following uracil-DNA glycosylase treatment, a first 18-cycle PCR with universal primers M1SS and BC2_uni_R was performed on all cDNA. On the study's bioinformatics: Each sample was normalized by randomly selecting 1 million high-quality reads, each carrying a distinct molecular identifier. Reads sharing molecular identifiers were discarded rather than binned into consensus sequences. MiTCR, with a Q25 quality threshold and the strictest error-elimination algorithm, was used for CDR3 identification, clonotype clustering and error correction. Lower-bound total TCR beta diversity was estimated with a nonparametric unseen species model using Euler transformation. TCRdb reprocessing: public reads trimmed at Q25 with fastp, clones called with MiXCR, in-frame beta chains kept. Each CDR3 protein gets just one entry, which takes the most common genes and DNA from the rows behind it. In this record, the V and J calls reflect TCRdb's handling and not the investigators' own analysis. A total of 1.5 million to 2 million distinct CDR3 sequences appear in this sample, 28% of them only once. The ten top clones hold 7% to 9% of the sample.

The research as a whole found: Observed TCR beta diversity per million T cells fell roughly linearly with age, and a significant reduction was already apparent by age around 36. The percentage of naive T cells measured by flow cytometry correlated strongly with observed TCR beta diversity. Estimates of total diversity based on one million sequenced T cells were regarded as lower bounds and as underestimates. Compared with the aged group, more naive CD4+ T cells, fewer expanded clones and increased TCR diversity were shown by the long-lived group, suggesting age selection. Donor CMV infection status was unknown, potentially confounding age-related changes in expanded clonotypes. Since profiling was done on bulk unsorted PBMCs, naive and antigen-experienced compartments could not be conclusively compared.

Input material: blood. The chain uses TRBV24-1 and TRBJ1-1; the D gene remains uncertain. The sequence was collected from a woman aged 25 to 45 in good health. For the CDR3, the sequence is CATSGALGSEAFF. The sequence in DNA is TGTGCCACCAGTGGGGCGCTCGGGAGTGAAGCTTTCTTT.